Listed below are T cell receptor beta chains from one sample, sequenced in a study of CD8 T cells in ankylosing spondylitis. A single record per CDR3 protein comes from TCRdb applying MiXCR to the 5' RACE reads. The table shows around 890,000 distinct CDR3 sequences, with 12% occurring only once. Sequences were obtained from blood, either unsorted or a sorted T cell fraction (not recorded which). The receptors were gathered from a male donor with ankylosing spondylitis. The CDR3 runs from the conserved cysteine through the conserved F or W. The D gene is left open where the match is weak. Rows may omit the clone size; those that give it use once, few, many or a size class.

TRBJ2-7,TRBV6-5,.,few,CASSYSYRVSYEQYF,TGTGCCAGCAGTTACTCGTACAGGGTCTCCTACGAGCAGTACTTC
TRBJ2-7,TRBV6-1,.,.,CASRTSFSGLEEQYF,TGTGCCAGCAGGACTTCCTTTAGCGGCCTGGAGGAGCAGTACTTC
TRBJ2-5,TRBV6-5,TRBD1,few,CASSYSGTGVGTQYF,TGTGCCAGCAGTTACTCCGGGACAGGGGTAGGGACCCAGTACTTC
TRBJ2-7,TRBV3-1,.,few,CASSQEIGEQYF,TGTGCCAGCAGCCAAGAAATAGGGGAGCAGTACTTC
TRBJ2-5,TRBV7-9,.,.,CASSFRDTSTQYF,TGTGCCAGCAGCTTTCGGGACACGTCAACCCAGTACTTC
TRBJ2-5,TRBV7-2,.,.,CASSGTNYGETQYF,TGTGCCAGCAGTGGAACCAATTATGGGGAGACCCAGTACTTC
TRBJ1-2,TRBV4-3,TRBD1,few,CASSQVTGGATYGYTF,TGCGCCAGCAGCCAAGTCACAGGGGGCGCTACTTATGGCTACACCTTC
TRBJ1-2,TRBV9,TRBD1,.,CASSPSAGGSNYGYTF,TGTGCCAGCAGCCCCTCGGCAGGGGGCTCTAACTATGGCTACACCTTC
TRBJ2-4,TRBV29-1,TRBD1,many,CSVMGQLAKNIQYF,TGCAGCGTTATGGGACAGCTAGCCAAAAACATTCAGTACTTC
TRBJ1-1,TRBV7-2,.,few,CASTLYGRLTYEAFF,TGTGCCAGCACCCTTTATGGCCGCTTAACCTATGAAGCTTTCTTT
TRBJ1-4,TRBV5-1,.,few,CASSLGMATATTNEKLFF,TGCGCCAGCAGCCTGGGAATGGCAACGGCGACAACTAATGAAAAACTGTTTTTT
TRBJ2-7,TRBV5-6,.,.,CASSGGSEQYF,TGTGCCAGCAGCGGGGGAAGCGAGCAGTACTTC
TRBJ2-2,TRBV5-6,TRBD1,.,CASSLVRQGAPHTGELFF,TGTGCCAGCAGCTTGGTTCGGCAGGGGGCCCCCCACACCGGGGAGCTGTTTTTT
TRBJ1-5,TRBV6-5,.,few,CASSSQGRDRYSNQPQHF,TGTGCCAGCAGTTCCCAGGGGAGGGATCGATATAGCAATCAGCCCCAGCATTTT
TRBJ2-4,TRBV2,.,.,CASSDRTAKNIQYF,TGTGCCAGCAGTGACCGGACGGCCAAAAACATTCAGTACTTC